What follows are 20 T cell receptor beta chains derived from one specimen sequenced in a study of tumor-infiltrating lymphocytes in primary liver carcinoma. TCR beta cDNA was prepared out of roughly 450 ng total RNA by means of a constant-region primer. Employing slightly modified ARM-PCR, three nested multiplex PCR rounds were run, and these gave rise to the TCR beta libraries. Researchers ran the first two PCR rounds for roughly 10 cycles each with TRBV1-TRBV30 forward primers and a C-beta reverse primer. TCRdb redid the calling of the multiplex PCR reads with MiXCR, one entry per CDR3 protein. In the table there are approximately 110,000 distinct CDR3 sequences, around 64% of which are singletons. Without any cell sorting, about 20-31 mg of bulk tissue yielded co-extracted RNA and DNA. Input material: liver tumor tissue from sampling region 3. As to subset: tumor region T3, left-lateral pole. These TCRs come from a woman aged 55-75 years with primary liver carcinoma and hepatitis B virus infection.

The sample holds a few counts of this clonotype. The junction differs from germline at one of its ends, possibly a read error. CDR3 loop: CAGSVTRGALDYGYTF. The CDR3 coding sequence is TGTGCCGGCAGCGTAACTAGAGGGGCCCTCGACTATGGCTACACCTTC. The genes are TRBV11-3 and TRBJ1-2; possibly TRBD1 for D (5 bases). CDR1 and CDR2 (germline): SGHNT, YENEEA. The CDR3 covers 16 residues.

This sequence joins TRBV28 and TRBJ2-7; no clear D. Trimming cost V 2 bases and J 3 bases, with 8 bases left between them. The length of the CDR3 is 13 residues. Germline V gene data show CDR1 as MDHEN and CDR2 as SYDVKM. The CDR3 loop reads CASSLSPLYEQYF. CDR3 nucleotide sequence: TGTGCCAGCAGTTTAAGCCCCCTCTACGAGCAGTACTTC.

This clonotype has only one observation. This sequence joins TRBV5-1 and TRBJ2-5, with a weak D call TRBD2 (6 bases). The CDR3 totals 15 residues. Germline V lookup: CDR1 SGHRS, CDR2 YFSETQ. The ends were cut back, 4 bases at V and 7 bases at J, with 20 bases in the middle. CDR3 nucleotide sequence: TGCGCCAGCAGCCCAGCTAGCGATAGGCTTCGGACCCAGTACTTC. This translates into CASSPASDRLRTQYF.

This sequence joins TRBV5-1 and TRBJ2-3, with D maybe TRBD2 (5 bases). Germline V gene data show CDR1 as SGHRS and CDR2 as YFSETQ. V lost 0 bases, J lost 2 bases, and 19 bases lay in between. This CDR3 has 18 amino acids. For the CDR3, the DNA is TGCGCCAGCAGCTTGGTGGACTTACCAGTGGTGGACACAGATACGCAGTATTTT. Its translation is CASSLVDLPVVDTDTQYF. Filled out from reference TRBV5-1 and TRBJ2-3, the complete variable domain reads KAGVTQTPRYLIKTRGQQVTLSCSPISGHRSVSWYQQTPGQGLQFLFEYFSETQRNKGNFPGRFSGRQFSNSRSEMNVSTLELGDSALYLCASSLVDLPVVDTDTQYFGPGTRLTVL.

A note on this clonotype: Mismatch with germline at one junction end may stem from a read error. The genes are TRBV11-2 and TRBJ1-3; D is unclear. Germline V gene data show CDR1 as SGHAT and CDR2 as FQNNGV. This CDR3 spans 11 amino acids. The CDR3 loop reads CVSARGGTTYF. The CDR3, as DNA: TGTGTCAGCGCCCGTGGTGGCACCACATATTTT.

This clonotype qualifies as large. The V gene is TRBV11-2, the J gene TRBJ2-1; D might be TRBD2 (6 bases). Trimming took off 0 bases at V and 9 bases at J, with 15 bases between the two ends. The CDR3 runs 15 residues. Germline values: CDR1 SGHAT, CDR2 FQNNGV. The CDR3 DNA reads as TGTGCCAGCAGCTTAGAGGGAGGAAGTATCGGTGAGCAGTTCTTC. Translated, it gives CASSLEGGSIGEQFF.

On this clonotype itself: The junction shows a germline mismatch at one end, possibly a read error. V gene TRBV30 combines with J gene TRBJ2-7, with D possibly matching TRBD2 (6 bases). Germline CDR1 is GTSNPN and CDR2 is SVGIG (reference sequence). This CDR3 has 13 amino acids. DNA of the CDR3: TGTGCCTGGATGCGGCGGGGAGTCAAAGAGCAGTATTTC. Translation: CAWMRRGVKEQYF.

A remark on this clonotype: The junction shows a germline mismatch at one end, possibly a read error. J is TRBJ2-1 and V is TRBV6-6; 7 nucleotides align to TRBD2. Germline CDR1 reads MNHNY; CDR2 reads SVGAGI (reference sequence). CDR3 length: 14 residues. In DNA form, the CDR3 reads TGTGCCAGCAGTTGCCGGACTAGTCCCGATGAGCACTTCTTC. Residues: CASSCRTSPDEHFF.

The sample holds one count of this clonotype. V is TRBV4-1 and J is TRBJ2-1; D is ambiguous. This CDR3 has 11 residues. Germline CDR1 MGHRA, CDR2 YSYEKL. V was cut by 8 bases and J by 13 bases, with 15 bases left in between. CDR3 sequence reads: CASEWADEQFF. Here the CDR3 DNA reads TGCGCCAGCGAGTGGGCCGACGAACAGTTCTTC.

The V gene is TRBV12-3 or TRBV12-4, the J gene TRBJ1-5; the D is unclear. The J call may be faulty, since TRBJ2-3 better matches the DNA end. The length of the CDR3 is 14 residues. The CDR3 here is CASSCLGSNQPQYF. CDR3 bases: TGTGCCAGCAGTTGTCTGGGTTCCAATCAGCCCCAGTATTTT.

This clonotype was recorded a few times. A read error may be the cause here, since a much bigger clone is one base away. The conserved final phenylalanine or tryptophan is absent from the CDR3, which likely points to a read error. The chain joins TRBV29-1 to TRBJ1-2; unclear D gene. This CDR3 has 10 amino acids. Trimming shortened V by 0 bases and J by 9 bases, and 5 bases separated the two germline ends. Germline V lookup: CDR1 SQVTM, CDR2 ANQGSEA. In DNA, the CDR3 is TGCAGCGTTGAAGAACCGAGCTACACCCTC. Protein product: CSVEEPSYTL.

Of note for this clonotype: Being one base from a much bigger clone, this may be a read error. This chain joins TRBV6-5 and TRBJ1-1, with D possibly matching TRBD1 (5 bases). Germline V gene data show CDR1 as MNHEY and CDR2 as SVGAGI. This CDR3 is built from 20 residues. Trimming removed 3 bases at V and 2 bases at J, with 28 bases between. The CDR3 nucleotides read TGTGCCAGCAGTTATTCTCACGCGACAGACCTGATTGTATCAAACACTGAAGCTTTCTTT. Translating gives CASSYSHATDLIVSNTEAFF.

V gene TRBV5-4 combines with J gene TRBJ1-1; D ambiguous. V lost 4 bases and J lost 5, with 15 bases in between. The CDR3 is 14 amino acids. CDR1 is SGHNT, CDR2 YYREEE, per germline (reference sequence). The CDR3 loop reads CASSMAGVRTEAFF. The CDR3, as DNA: TGTGCCAGCAGCATGGCCGGGGTGCGGACTGAAGCTTTCTTT.

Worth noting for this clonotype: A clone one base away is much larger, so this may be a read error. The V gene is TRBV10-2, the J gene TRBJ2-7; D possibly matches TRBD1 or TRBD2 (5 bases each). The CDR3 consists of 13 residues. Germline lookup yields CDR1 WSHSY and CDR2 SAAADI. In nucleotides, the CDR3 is TGCGCCAACAGTGAGTCGGGGCGTTACGAGCAGTACTTC. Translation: CANSESGRYEQYF.

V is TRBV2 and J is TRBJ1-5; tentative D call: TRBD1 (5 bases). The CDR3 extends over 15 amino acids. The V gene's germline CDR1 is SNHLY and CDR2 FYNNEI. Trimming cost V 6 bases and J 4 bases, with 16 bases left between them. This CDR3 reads CASRGSGTANQPQHF. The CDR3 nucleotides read TGTGCCAGCAGAGGGTCCGGGACTGCAAATCAGCCCCAGCATTTT.

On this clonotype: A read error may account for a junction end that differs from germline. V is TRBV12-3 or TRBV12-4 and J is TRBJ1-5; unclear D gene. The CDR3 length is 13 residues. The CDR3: CASSLAVRQPQHF. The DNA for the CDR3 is TGTGCCAGCAGTTTGGCGGTGCGGCAGCCCCAGCATTTC.

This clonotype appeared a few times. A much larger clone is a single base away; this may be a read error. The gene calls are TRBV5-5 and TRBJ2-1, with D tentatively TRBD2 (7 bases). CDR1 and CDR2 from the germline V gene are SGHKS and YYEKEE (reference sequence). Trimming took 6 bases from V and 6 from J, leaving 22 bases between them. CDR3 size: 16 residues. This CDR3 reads CASIFGGLNGINEQFF. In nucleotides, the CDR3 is TGTGCCAGCATCTTCGGGGGGCTTAACGGGATCAATGAGCAGTTCTTC.

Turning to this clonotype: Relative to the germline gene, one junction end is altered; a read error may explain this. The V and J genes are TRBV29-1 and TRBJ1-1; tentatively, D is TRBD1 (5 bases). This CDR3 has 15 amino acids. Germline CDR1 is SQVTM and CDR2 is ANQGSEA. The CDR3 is CSVVGAQRDVFEAFF. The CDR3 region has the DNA TGCAGCGTTGTTGGGGCCCAAAGGGACGTCTTTGAAGCTTTCTTC.

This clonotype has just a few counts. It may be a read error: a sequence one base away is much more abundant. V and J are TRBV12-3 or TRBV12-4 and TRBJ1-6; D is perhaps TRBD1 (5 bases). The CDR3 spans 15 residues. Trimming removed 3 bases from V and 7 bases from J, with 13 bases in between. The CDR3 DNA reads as TGTGCCAGCAGTTTCAGGACACGGGAGAATTCACCCCTCCACTTT. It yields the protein CASSFRTRENSPLHF.

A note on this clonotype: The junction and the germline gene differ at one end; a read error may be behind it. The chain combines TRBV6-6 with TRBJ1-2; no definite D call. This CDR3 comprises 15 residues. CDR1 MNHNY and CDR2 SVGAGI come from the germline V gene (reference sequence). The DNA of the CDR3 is TGTGCTAGCAGCTCGACGAACCTACCTAACTATGGCTACACCTTC. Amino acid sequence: CASSSTNLPNYGYTF.